Listed here are 15 T cell receptor beta chains from one sample, sequenced in a study of blood T cells in healthy people across ages. PCR was performed a second time for roughly 7 to 11 cycles using a sample-barcoded 5' primer and a J-beta primer mix. Using its own MiXCR run on the 5' RACE reads, TCRdb lists one record per CDR3 protein. The sample carries about 760,000 distinct CDR3 sequences, roughly 50% recorded once. The sequencing input was blood. The receptors were gathered from a man in his forties in good health.

The genes are TRBV20-1 and TRBJ2-5; D perhaps matches TRBD2 (5 bases). The CDR3 spans 16 residues. Trimming removed 1 base at V and 2 bases at J, with 17 bases between. Germline V gene sequence: CDR1 DFQATT, CDR2 SNEGSKA (reference sequence). The CDR3 bases are TGCAGTGCTAGAGGGACTCGGACGGGCCAACAAGAGACCCAGTACTTC. Amino acids: CSARGTRTGQQETQYF.

V is TRBV28 and J is TRBJ2-5, with TRBD2 matching over 15 bases. The last part of the DNA fits TRBJ2-7 better; the J call may be wrong. This CDR3 has 15 residues. Germline lookup yields CDR1 MDHEN and CDR2 SYDVKM. Here the CDR3 DNA reads TGTGCCAGCGTGGGACTAGCGGGAGGCTTTGACGAGCAGTACTTC. This gives the protein CASVGLAGGFDEQYF.

CDR3 residues: CASRRGHGNTEAFF. In DNA, the CDR3 is TGCGCCAGCAGGAGAGGACACGGGAACACTGAAGCTTTCTTT. The V and J genes are TRBV4-3 and TRBJ1-1, with D tentatively TRBD1 (5 bases). Trimming pared 6 bases from V and 1 base from J, leaving 12 bases between. There are 14 residues in the CDR3. Germline assignment: CDR1 LGHNA and CDR2 YSLEER.

The rearrangement uses TRBV3-1 and TRBJ1-5, with a tentative D call TRBD1 (5 bases). V lost 3 bases to trimming and J lost 8 bases, with 14 bases between them. Per germline, CDR1 LGHDT and CDR2 YNNKEL (reference sequence). This CDR3 has 14 residues. The chain's CDR3 is CASSQGPPEEPQHF. CDR3 in DNA: TGTGCCAGCAGCCAGGGGCCTCCGGAGGAGCCCCAGCATTTT.

The chain recombines TRBV30 with TRBJ2-4, with unresolved D. The DNA end lines up better with TRBJ2-7; the J call may be wrong. The V gene's germline CDR1 is GTSNPN and CDR2 SVGIG (reference sequence). The CDR3 is 12 residues long. In DNA, the CDR3 is TGTGCCTACGAATTAAGACGCTACGAGCAGTACTTC. It codes for CAYELRRYEQYF.

J is TRBJ2-1 and V is TRBV7-6; 10 nucleotides line up with TRBD2. The CDR3 sequence is 16 residues long. After removal of 5 bases from V and 4 bases from J, the junction contained 8 bases not matched to a gene. Germline CDR1 and CDR2: SGHVS and FNYEAQ. The CDR3 reads CASSRLSGGLYNEQFF. For the CDR3, the DNA is TGTGCCAGCAGCCGACTTAGCGGGGGGCTGTACAATGAGCAGTTCTTC.

The chain links TRBV2 to TRBJ2-3; unclear D gene. Germline CDR1 and CDR2: SNHLY and FYNNEI. CDR3 length: 14 residues. Trimming took off 1 base at V and 1 base at J, with 6 bases between the two ends. The CDR3 nucleotides read TGTGCCAGCAGTGAAGATGCAGGCACAGATACGCAGTATTTT. Its protein is CASSEDAGTDTQYF.

Only a few counts were recorded for this clonotype. The chain uses TRBV7-2 and TRBJ1-2, with D possibly being TRBD1 (5 bases). Trimming took off 6 bases at V and 8 bases at J, with 19 bases between the two ends. The CDR3 runs to 14 residues. The germline V gene encodes CDR1 SGHTA and CDR2 FQGNSA. For the CDR3, the DNA is TGTGCCAGCAGTTGGCAAGGGGAAGTACGGGGCTACACCTTC. It is translated as CASSWQGEVRGYTF.

The chain couples TRBV5-1 to TRBJ2-3, with 8 bases lining up with TRBD2. The J segment lost 1 base and the V segment lost 0 bases, leaving 13 bases of the junction unmatched. Per the germline V gene, CDR1 is SGHRS and CDR2 is YFSETQ. The CDR3 loop spans 19 amino acids. Here the CDR3 reads CASSLEAGGTRRGTDTQYF. CDR3 coding DNA: TGCGCCAGCAGCTTGGAGGCGGGGGGCACCAGGCGTGGCACAGATACGCAGTATTTT.

The table lists this clonotype with a few counts. The chain has TRBV4-1 and TRBJ2-5, with D perhaps TRBD1 (5 bases). Germline V gene lookup returns CDR1 MGHRA and CDR2 YSYEKL. V was cut by 1 base and J by 4 bases, with 22 bases left in between. The CDR3 totals 18 residues. Here the CDR3 DNA reads TGCGCCAGCAGCCAAGGGGTTACCGCTGCAGGGTTCGGAGAGACCCAGTACTTC. Translation gives CASSQGVTAAGFGETQYF.

The rearrangement joins TRBV7-3 to TRBJ1-1, with a weak D call TRBD1 (5 bases). Germline V gene lookup returns CDR1 SGHTA and CDR2 FQGTGA. This CDR3 is built from 17 residues. Trimming took 5 bases from V and 0 from J, leaving 19 bases between them. The CDR3 nucleotides are TGTGCCAGCAGCCCCATGAGGGGCTTTCAAATGAACACTGAAGCTTTCTTT. The encoded protein is CASSPMRGFQMNTEAFF. Full variable domain (outside the CDR3, taken from reference TRBV7-3 and TRBJ1-1): GAGVSQTPSNKVTEKGKYVELRCDPISGHTALYWYRQSLGQGPEFLIYFQGTGAADDSGLPNDRFFAVRPEGSVSTLKIQRTERGDSAVYLCASSPMRGFQMNTEAFFGQGTRLTVV.

The rearrangement links TRBV11-2 to TRBJ2-3; D gene ambiguous. V lost 5 bases to trimming and J lost 0 bases, with 18 bases between them. There are 17 residues in the CDR3. The V gene's germline CDR1 is SGHAT and CDR2 FQNNGV. The CDR3 DNA reads as TGTGCCAGCAGCCTCGATCAGCAAACACCTAGCACAGATACGCAGTATTTT. The encoded protein is CASSLDQQTPSTDTQYF.

This clonotype turned up a few times. The CDR3 nucleotides are TGCAGCGTTGACATAGGGGGCAGTGGGACCGGGGAGCTGTTTTTT. This sequence encodes CSVDIGGSGTGELFF. The gene calls are TRBV29-1 and TRBJ2-2, with TRBD1 identical over 7 bases. V gave up 3 bases and J gave up 5 bases; unmatched junction bases: 9. The V gene's germline CDR1 is SQVTM and CDR2 ANQGSEA. This CDR3 has 15 residues.

The rearrangement joins TRBV12-3 or TRBV12-4 to TRBJ1-2; 7 bases are shared with TRBD1. The CDR3 sequence is 14 residues long. Trimming cost V 6 bases and J 4 bases; bases outside gene matches: 8. The CDR3 here is CASRRTEGAYGYTF. The CDR3 DNA follows: TGTGCCAGCAGACGGACAGAGGGGGCCTATGGCTACACCTTC.

This clonotype occurred a few times. Here the CDR3 reads CASSLQTGVTNNEQFF. In nucleotides, the CDR3 is TGTGCCAGCAGCTTACAGACAGGGGTCACAAACAATGAGCAGTTCTTC. V usage is TRBV7-2 and J usage is TRBJ2-1, with TRBD1 identical over 8 bases. Germline V CDR1 and CDR2: SGHTA, FQGNSA. The CDR3 loop spans 16 amino acids. The junction had 8 bases not matched to a gene; V was cut back by 2 bases and J by 5 bases.